The 32 T cell receptor beta chains given below trace back to one sample, sequenced in a study of response to subunit inactivated influenza vaccine. TCRdb re-called the RT-PCR reads with MiXCR, one entry per CDR3 protein. The data contain roughly 500,000 distinct CDR3 sequences, 25% of them singletons. Material: CD4+ T cells sorted from PBMCs, obtained about 5 days after vaccination. These receptors were collected from a man aged 50-59 years who received an inactivated influenza vaccine.

As for this clonotype: At one end, the junction sequence differs from germline, possibly due to a read error. The chain links TRBV7-2 to TRBJ2-1; unclear D gene. CDR1 and CDR2 (germline): SGHTA, FQGNSA. There are 12 residues in the CDR3. This chain's CDR3 is CASSPLSSFHDF. CDR3 sequence (DNA): TGTGCCAGCAGCCCCCTTTCTAGTTTTCATGATTTC.

In its sample, this clonotype was seen a few times. The V gene is TRBV12-3 or TRBV12-4, the J gene TRBJ2-5; 8 positions match TRBD1. This CDR3 spans 14 amino acids. J lost 3 bases, V lost 1 base, and 1 base had no gene match. The CDR3 spells CASSLGGQEETQYF. The CDR3 DNA is TGTGCCAGCAGTTTAGGGGGACAGGAAGAGACCCAGTACTTC.

This clonotype was found a few times. V and J are TRBV7-2 and TRBJ2-1; TRBD1 matches at 9 bases. The CDR3 is 15 residues long. V dropped 5 bases and J dropped 4; count of bases not matched to a gene: 6. CDR1 and CDR2 from the germline V gene are SGHTA and FQGNSA. CDR3 nucleotide sequence: TGTGCCAGCAGCCGCAGGACAGGGGTTTACAATGAGCAGTTCTTC. Encoded protein: CASSRRTGVYNEQFF.

J is TRBJ2-6 and V is TRBV20-1; possibly TRBD1 for D (5 bases). The germline V gene has CDR1 DFQATT and CDR2 SNEGSKA (reference sequence). Trimming removed 6 bases from V and 0 bases from J, with 15 bases in between. The CDR3 is 16 residues long. The CDR3 DNA reads as TGCAGTGCCAGCCCAGGGCCTCCCTCTGGGGCCAACGTCCTGACTTTC. It codes for CSASPGPPSGANVLTF.

This clonotype has just a few counts. V is TRBV24-1 and J is TRBJ1-1; the D is unclear. Germline V gene sequence: CDR1 KGHDR, CDR2 SFDVKD. The germline V and J ends were trimmed by 10 bases and 0 bases, with 23 bases remaining between them. The CDR3 contains 17 residues. CDR3 region: CATHDGVGYRMNTEAFF. CDR3 bases: TGTGCCACGCACGACGGTGTAGGATATCGGATGAACACTGAAGCTTTCTTT.

The chain combines TRBV7-3 with TRBJ2-2; D uncertain. V was trimmed by 5 bases and J by 1 base, leaving 8 bases between them. Germline CDR1 and CDR2: SGHTA and FQGTGA. The CDR3 is 14 amino acids. CDR3 sequence: CASSQTRNTGELFF. CDR3 DNA sequence: TGTGCCAGCAGCCAGACTCGGAACACCGGGGAGCTGTTTTTT.

This clonotype was seen only a few times. The J gene is TRBJ1-1, the V gene TRBV6-1; 10 bases are shared with TRBD1. The trim removed 6 bases at V and 5 bases at J, leaving 3 bases unmatched. Germline V gene sequence: CDR1 MNHNS, CDR2 SASEGT. This CDR3 is 13 amino acids long. The CDR3 DNA reads as TGTGCCAGCAGAAGACAGGGGGCGACTGAAGCTTTCTTT. Its translation: CASRRQGATEAFF.

The V gene is TRBV6-2 or TRBV6-3, the J gene TRBJ2-2; D gene uncertain. The germline gives CDR1 MNHEY, CDR2 SVGEGT. The CDR3 is 16 amino acids. Trimming took off 5 bases at V and 2 bases at J, with 15 bases between the two ends. The CDR3 sequence: CASSPSRTANTGELFF. CDR3 DNA: TGTGCCAGCAGTCCTTCCCGGACGGCTAACACCGGGGAGCTGTTTTTT.

This clonotype has a handful of counts. This sequence joins TRBV7-7 and TRBJ2-1; D might be TRBD1 (5 bases). V lost 1 base, J lost 0 bases, and 10 bases lay in between. Germline V lookup: CDR1 SSHAT, CDR2 FNYEAQ (reference sequence). The CDR3 extends over 16 amino acids. CDR3 residues: CASSLEGRASYNEQFF. In DNA form, the CDR3 reads TGTGCCAGCAGCTTAGAGGGCAGGGCCTCCTACAATGAGCAGTTCTTC.

This clonotype was seen a few times. The gene calls are TRBV6-1 and TRBJ2-7; TRBD1 or TRBD2 may be the D gene (5 bases each). Trimming took 6 bases from V and 1 from J, leaving 16 bases between them. Germline V gene lookup returns CDR1 MNHNS and CDR2 SASEGT. CDR3 length equals 15 residues. The CDR3 DNA reads as TGTGCCAGCAGGCGAAGGGACCACCCATCCTACGAGCAGTACTTC. Translation: CASRRRDHPSYEQYF.

A word on this clonotype: A junction boundary mismatches the germline segment, possibly from a read error. The chain carries TRBV7-3 and TRBJ2-3; D remains unclear. The CDR3 is made up of 15 amino acids. Germline V gene sequence: CDR1 SGHTA, CDR2 FQGTGA. The CDR3 DNA reads as TGTGTCAGCAGCCCTACGGCCTCCCACACAGATACGCAGTATTTT. The encoded protein is CVSSPTASHTDTQYF. Drawing the rest from reference TRBV7-3 and TRBJ2-3, the complete variable domain is GAGVSQTPSNKVTEKGKYVELRCDPISGHTALYWYRQSLGQGPEFLIYFQGTGAADDSGLPNDRFFAVRPEGSVSTLKIQRTERGDSAVYLCVSSPTASHTDTQYFGPGTRLTVL.

This clonotype was counted between two and nine times. The rearrangement joins TRBV4-1 to TRBJ2-3; D not resolved. Germline CDR1 and CDR2: MGHRA and YSYEKL. The CDR3 runs to 15 residues. V lost 1 base and J lost 3, with 11 bases in between. The CDR3 coding sequence is TGCGCCAGCAGCCAAGTGGCTTCGACAACAGATACGCAGTATTTT. Its translation: CASSQVASTTDTQYF.

The V gene is TRBV30, the J gene TRBJ2-7; D may be TRBD1 (6 bases). Germline V gene sequence: CDR1 GTSNPN, CDR2 SVGIG (reference sequence). The ends were cut back, 0 bases at V and 3 bases at J, with 6 bases in the middle. The CDR3 is 12 amino acids. CDR3 region: CAWSVQGYEQYF. CDR3 coding DNA: TGTGCCTGGAGTGTACAGGGCTACGAGCAGTACTTC.

The gene calls are TRBV5-5 and TRBJ2-7; tentatively, D is TRBD1 (6 bases). V shed 2 bases and J shed 7 bases, with 16 bases lying between them. The length of the CDR3 is 14 residues. Germline V gene data show CDR1 as SGHKS and CDR2 as YYEKEE (reference sequence). The CDR3 loop is CASSFDPNREEQYF. DNA for the CDR3: TGTGCCAGCAGCTTTGACCCAAACAGGGAAGAGCAGTACTTC. The entire variable domain, with the rest obtained from reference TRBV5-5 and TRBJ2-7, is as follows: DAGVTQSPTHLIKTRGQQVTLRCSPISGHKSVSWYQQVLGQGPQFIFQYYEKEERGRGNFPDRFSARQFPNYSSELNVNALLLGDSALYLCASSFDPNREEQYFGPGTRLTVT.

This clonotype was observed a handful of times. This chain links TRBV7-8 with TRBJ2-5; 14 nucleotides align to TRBD2. Per germline, CDR1 SGHVS and CDR2 FQNEAQ. The CDR3 is 17 amino acids. V was clipped by 1 base and J by 5 bases; unmatched bases: 6. CDR3 region: CASSLVGGLAGVETQYF. The CDR3 nucleotides read TGTGCCAGCAGCTTAGTGGGGGGACTAGCGGGAGTTGAGACCCAGTACTTC.

The chain combines TRBV28 with TRBJ2-5; TRBD1 matches 9 bases. The CDR3 totals 15 residues. The V segment lost 3 bases and the J segment 3 bases; nucleotides outside the gene matches: 5. Germline loops: CDR1 MDHEN, CDR2 SYDVKM. CDR3 in amino acids: CASSFAGQGEETQYF. The DNA for the CDR3 is TGTGCCAGCAGTTTTGCGGGACAGGGTGAAGAGACCCAGTACTTC.

The rearrangement uses TRBV10-3 and TRBJ2-3; D unclear. Germline values: CDR1 ENHRY, CDR2 SYGVKD. V shed 8 bases and J shed 9 bases, with 15 bases lying between them. CDR3 size: 12 residues. This chain's CDR3 is CAIGSGQETQYF. The DNA of the CDR3 is TGTGCCATCGGGTCAGGCCAAGAGACGCAGTATTTT.

This clonotype was detected only a few times. This chain connects TRBV28 to TRBJ2-3; possibly TRBD2 for D (6 bases). Germline V gives CDR1 MDHEN, CDR2 SYDVKM. The CDR3 has 16 residues. The ends were cut back, 3 bases at V and 2 bases at J, with 15 bases in the middle. CDR3 region: CASSFQQLAITDTQYF. In DNA form, the CDR3 reads TGTGCCAGCAGTTTCCAGCAACTAGCCATCACAGATACGCAGTATTTT.

This clonotype was observed at least ten times. This chain connects TRBV10-3 to TRBJ2-3; the match to TRBD1 covers 8 bases. The CDR3 runs to 12 residues. The trim removed 5 bases at V and 6 bases at J, leaving 1 base unmatched. Germline CDR1 ENHRY, CDR2 SYGVKD. CDR3 coding DNA: TGTGCCATCAGTCGGACAGGGGATACGCAGTATTTT. It yields the protein CAISRTGDTQYF.

The chain employs TRBV4-1 and TRBJ2-5; the match to TRBD1 covers 7 bases. From germline, CDR1 is MGHRA and CDR2 YSYEKL. The V segment lost 4 bases and the J segment 2 bases; nucleotides outside the gene matches: 4. The CDR3 totals 14 residues. CDR3 nucleotides: TGCGCCAGCAGCCGACAGGACAGGCAAGAGACCCAGTACTTC. Encoded protein: CASSRQDRQETQYF.

The chain is built from TRBV20-1 and TRBJ2-5; no definite D call. Germline CDR1 reads DFQATT; CDR2 reads SNEGSKA (reference sequence). This CDR3 is built from 12 residues. V dropped 3 bases and J dropped 4 bases, with 9 bases sitting between them. In DNA, the CDR3 is TGCAGTGCTAGGTTTCAGTTAGAGACCCAGTACTTC. It codes for CSARFQLETQYF.

This clonotype turned up a few times. The rearrangement joins TRBV28 to TRBJ2-1, with 8 bases that match TRBD1. The CDR3 is made up of 15 amino acids. Per germline, CDR1 MDHEN and CDR2 SYDVKM. J lost 4 bases, V lost 3 bases, and 5 bases had no gene match. The chain's CDR3 is CASSFPRTGYNEQFF. The CDR3 DNA sequence: TGTGCCAGCAGTTTCCCCCGGACAGGGTACAATGAGCAGTTCTTC.

This clonotype was detected only a few times. The chain carries TRBV28 and TRBJ2-7, with 7 nucleotides matching TRBD2. Trimming took 6 bases from V and 4 from J; bases not matched to a gene: 6. This CDR3 has 13 residues. Germline V gene data show CDR1 as MDHEN and CDR2 as SYDVKM. CDR3 region: CASSTGTKYEQYF. DNA for the CDR3: TGTGCCAGCAGCACCGGGACTAAATACGAGCAGTACTTC.

The J gene is TRBJ2-3, the V gene TRBV20-1; D is possibly TRBD2 (5 bases). V was pared by 6 bases and J by 4 bases, with 17 bases between. CDR1 is DFQATT, CDR2 SNEGSKA, per germline (reference sequence). The CDR3 loop spans 14 amino acids. For the CDR3, the DNA is TGCAGTGCAACCCATACTAGTTACCCAGATACGCAGTATTTT. This codes for CSATHTSYPDTQYF.

This chain joins TRBV5-1 and TRBJ2-1; D unresolved. With 1 base removed from V and 0 bases from J, the gap between germline ends came to 11 bases. Germline V gene data show CDR1 as SGHRS and CDR2 as YFSETQ. CDR3 length: 16 residues. Here the CDR3 DNA reads TGCGCCAGCAGCTTGTACATGTCGAGCTCCTACAATGAGCAGTTCTTC. It encodes CASSLYMSSSYNEQFF.

This clonotype was detected a few times. This chain uses TRBV6-1 with TRBJ2-1, with D perhaps matching TRBD2 (5 bases). V gave up 8 bases and J gave up 4 bases, with 15 bases separating them. Looked up from germline, CDR1 is MNHNS and CDR2 is SASEGT. The CDR3 runs 14 residues. CDR3 protein: CASGDFSGYNEQFF. The CDR3 DNA reads TGTGCCAGCGGGGATTTCAGCGGATACAATGAGCAGTTCTTC.

V and J are TRBV5-5 and TRBJ1-5, with D hard to call. Between the trimmed V and J ends, which lost 0 bases and 0 bases, there was a span of 7 bases. The CDR3 extends over 15 amino acids. Germline V gives CDR1 SGHKS, CDR2 YYEKEE (reference sequence). The CDR3 nucleotides read TGTGCCAGCAGCTTGGTACCAGATAGCAATCAGCCCCAGCATTTT. It yields the protein CASSLVPDSNQPQHF.

The chain uses TRBV29-1 and TRBJ2-1; no definite D call. Germline CDR1 and CDR2: SQVTM and ANQGSEA. Trimming removed 4 bases at V and 8 bases at J, with 12 bases between. This CDR3 contains 12 residues. Here the CDR3 DNA reads TGCAGCGTTGCCGAAAGGGCCTATGAGCAGTTCTTC. As protein: CSVAERAYEQFF.

Only a few counts were recorded for this clonotype. V and J are TRBV20-1 and TRBJ2-3, with 7 bases that match TRBD2. Per germline, CDR1 DFQATT and CDR2 SNEGSKA (reference sequence). The CDR3 is 13 amino acids. Trimming removed 5 bases from V and 5 bases from J; junction bases left unmatched: 7. In DNA, the CDR3 is TGCAGTGCTCCAAAGCGGGGAGTAGATACGCAGTATTTT. The encoded protein is CSAPKRGVDTQYF.

The rearrangement links TRBV6-2 or TRBV6-3 to TRBJ2-7; 7 bases line up with TRBD2. In germline, CDR1 is MNHEY, CDR2 SVGEGT. This CDR3 has 16 residues. Losses at the gene ends were 2 bases for V and 2 bases for J; bases not matched to a gene: 9. CDR3 bases: TGTGCCAGCAGTTACCGCCGGGGAGGGAACCCCTACGAGCAGTACTTC. This codes for CASSYRRGGNPYEQYF.

This clonotype appeared many times. The DNA for the CDR3 is TGTGCCAGCAGCATTTTTAGCGGGTCGAACACCGGGGAGCTGTTTTTT. Its translation: CASSIFSGSNTGELFF. The chain is built from TRBV12-3 or TRBV12-4 and TRBJ2-2; 7 positions match TRBD2. After removal of 6 bases from V and 0 bases from J, the junction contained 7 bases not matched to a gene. The CDR3 consists of 16 residues.

This clonotype was detected a few times. The V gene is TRBV2, the J gene TRBJ2-1; D may be TRBD1 (5 bases). There are 15 residues in the CDR3. Germline-derived CDR1 and CDR2 are SNHLY and FYNNEI. The V end lost 1 base, the J end lost 3 bases, and 10 bases lay between the germline ends. The CDR3 here is CASSEGQLVYNEQFF. CDR3 bases: TGTGCCAGCAGTGAAGGACAGTTGGTCTACAATGAGCAGTTCTTC.